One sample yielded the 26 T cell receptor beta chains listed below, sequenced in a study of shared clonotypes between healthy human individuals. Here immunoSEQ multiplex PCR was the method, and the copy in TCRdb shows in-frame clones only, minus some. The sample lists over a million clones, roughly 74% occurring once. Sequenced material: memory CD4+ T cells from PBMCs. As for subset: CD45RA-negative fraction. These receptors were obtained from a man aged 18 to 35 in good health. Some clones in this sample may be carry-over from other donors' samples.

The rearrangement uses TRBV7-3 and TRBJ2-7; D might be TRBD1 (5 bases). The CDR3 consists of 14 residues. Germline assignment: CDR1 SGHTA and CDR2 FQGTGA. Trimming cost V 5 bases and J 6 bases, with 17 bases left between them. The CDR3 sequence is CASSIQGSSSEQYF. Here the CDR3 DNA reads TGTGCCAGCAGCATTCAGGGTTCGTCGAGCGAGCAGTACTTC.

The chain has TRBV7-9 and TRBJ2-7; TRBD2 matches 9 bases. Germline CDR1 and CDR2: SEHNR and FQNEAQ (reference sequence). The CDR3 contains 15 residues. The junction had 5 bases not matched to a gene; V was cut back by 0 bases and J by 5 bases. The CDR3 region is CASSLALAGSHEQYF. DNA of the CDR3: TGTGCCAGCAGCTTAGCGCTAGCGGGATCACACGAGCAGTACTTC.

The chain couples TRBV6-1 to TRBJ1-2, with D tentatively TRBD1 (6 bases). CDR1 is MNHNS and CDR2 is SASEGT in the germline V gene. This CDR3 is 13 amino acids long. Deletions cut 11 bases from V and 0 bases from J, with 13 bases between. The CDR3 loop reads CAGFRGANYGYTF. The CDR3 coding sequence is TGTGCCGGCTTCAGGGGCGCTAACTATGGCTACACCTTC.

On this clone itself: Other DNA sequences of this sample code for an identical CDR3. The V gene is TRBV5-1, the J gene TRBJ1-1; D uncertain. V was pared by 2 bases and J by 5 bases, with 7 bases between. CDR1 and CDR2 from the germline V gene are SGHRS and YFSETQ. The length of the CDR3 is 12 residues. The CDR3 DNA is TGCGCCAGCAGCTTCCTCGGGACTGAAGCTTTCTTT. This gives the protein CASSFLGTEAFF.

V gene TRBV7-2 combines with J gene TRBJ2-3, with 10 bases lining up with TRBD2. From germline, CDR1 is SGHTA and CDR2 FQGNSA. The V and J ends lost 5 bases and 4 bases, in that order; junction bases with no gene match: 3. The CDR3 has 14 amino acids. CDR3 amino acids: CASSSGTSADTQYF. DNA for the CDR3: TGTGCCAGCAGCAGTGGGACTAGCGCAGATACGCAGTATTTT.

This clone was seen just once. DNA for the CDR3: TGCAGCGGAAGGGGCGGGGGAGAGACCCAGTACTTC. Translating gives CSGRGGGETQYF. This sequence joins TRBV29-1 and TRBJ2-5; 7 bases are a match to TRBD2. CDR3 size: 12 residues. Per the germline V gene, CDR1 is SQVTM and CDR2 is ANQGSEA. V lost 7 bases to trimming and J lost 4 bases; unmatched junction nucleotides: 6.

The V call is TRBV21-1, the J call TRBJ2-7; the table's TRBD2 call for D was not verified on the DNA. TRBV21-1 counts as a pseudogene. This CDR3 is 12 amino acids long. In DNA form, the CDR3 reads TGTGCCAGCAGGCCTGGGAGGGACGAGCAGTACTTC. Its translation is CASRPGRDEQYF.

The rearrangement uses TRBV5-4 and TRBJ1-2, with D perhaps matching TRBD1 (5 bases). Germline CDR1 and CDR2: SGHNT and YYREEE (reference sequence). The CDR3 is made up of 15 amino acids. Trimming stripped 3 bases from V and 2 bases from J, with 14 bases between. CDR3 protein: CASSWSDRGNYGYTF. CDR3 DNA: TGTGCCAGCAGCTGGAGCGATAGGGGAAACTATGGCTACACCTTC.

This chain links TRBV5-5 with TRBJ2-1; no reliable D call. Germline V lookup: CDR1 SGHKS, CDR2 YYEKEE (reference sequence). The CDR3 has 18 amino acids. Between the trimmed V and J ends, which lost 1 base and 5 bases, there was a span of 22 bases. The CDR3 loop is CASSLRIARSPMNNEQFF. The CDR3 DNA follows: TGTGCCAGCAGCTTGCGGATTGCCCGATCCCCAATGAACAATGAGCAGTTCTTC.

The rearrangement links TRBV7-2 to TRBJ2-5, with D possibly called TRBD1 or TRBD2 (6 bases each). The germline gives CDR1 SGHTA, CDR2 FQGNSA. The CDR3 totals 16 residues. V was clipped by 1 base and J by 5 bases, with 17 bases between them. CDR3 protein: CASSLVLGAGRETQYF. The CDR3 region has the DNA TGTGCCAGCAGCTTAGTTTTGGGGGCGGGACGGGAGACCCAGTACTTC.

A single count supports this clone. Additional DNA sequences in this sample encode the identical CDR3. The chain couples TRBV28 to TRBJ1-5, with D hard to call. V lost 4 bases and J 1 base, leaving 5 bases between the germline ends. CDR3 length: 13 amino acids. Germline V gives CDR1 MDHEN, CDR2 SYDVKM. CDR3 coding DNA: TGTGCCAGCAGTTCTGACAGCAATCAGCCCCAGCATTTT. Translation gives CASSSDSNQPQHF.

CDR3 region: CASSLGQGIYTGELFF. The CDR3, as DNA: TGTGCCAGCAGCTTAGGACAGGGGATTTATACCGGGGAGCTGTTTTTT. The chain links TRBV7-9 to TRBJ2-2, with 8 bases matching TRBD1. This CDR3 is 16 amino acids long. Germline values: CDR1 SEHNR, CDR2 FQNEAQ (reference sequence). J was trimmed by 5 bases and V by 1 base; bases with no gene match: 6.

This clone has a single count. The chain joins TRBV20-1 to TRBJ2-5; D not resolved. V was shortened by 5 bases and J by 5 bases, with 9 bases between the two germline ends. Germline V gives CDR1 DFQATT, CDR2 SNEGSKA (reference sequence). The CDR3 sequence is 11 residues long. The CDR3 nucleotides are TGCAGTGCTGCCCCTCGGGAGACCCAGTACTTC. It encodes CSAAPRETQYF.

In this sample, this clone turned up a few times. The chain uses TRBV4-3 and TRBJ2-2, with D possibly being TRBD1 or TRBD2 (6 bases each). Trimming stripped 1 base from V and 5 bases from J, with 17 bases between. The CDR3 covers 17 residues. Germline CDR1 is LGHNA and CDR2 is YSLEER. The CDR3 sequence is CASSQGGAFGKTGELFF. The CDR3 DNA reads TGCGCCAGCAGCCAAGGGGGGGCTTTCGGGAAAACCGGGGAGCTGTTTTTT.

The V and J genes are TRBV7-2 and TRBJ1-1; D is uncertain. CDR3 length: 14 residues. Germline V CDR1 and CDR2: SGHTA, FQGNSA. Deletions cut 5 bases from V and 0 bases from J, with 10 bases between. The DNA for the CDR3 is TGTGCCAGCAGCCCAGGTGAGGTGAACACTGAAGCTTTCTTT. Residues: CASSPGEVNTEAFF.

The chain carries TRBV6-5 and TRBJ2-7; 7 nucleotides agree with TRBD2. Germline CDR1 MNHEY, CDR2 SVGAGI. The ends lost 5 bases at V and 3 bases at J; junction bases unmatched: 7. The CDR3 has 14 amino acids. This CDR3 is CASSRISSGYEQYF. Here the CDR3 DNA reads TGTGCCAGCAGTCGCATCTCTAGCGGCTACGAGCAGTACTTC.

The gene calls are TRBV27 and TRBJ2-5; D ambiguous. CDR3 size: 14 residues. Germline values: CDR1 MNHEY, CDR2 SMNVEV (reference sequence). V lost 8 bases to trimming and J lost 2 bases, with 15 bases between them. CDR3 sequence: CASSERVGQETQYF. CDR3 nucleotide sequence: TGTGCCAGCTCAGAACGGGTGGGACAAGAGACCCAGTACTTC.

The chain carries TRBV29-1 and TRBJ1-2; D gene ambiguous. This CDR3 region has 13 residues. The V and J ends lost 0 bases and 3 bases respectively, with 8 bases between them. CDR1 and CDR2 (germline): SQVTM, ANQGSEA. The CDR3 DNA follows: TGCAGCGTTGAAGACAGAAATGACTATGGCTACACCTTC. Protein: CSVEDRNDYGYTF.

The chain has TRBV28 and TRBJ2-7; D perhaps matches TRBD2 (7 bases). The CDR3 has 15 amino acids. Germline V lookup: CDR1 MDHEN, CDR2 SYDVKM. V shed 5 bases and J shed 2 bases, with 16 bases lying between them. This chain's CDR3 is CASSDPWEGAYEQYF. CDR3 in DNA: TGTGCCAGCAGTGACCCGTGGGAGGGGGCCTACGAGCAGTACTTC.

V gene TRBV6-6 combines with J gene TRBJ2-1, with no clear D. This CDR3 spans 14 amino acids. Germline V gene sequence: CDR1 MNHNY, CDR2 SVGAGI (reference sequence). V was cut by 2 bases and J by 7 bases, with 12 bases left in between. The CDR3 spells CASSYTLTENEQFF. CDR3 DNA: TGTGCCAGCAGTTACACCCTAACAGAGAATGAGCAGTTCTTC.

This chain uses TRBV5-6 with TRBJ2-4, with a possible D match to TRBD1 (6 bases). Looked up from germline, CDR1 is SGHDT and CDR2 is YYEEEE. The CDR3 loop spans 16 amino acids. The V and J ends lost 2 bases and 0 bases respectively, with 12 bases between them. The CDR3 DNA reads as TGTGCCAGCAGCTTCCGACAGGCCCTAGCCAAAAACATTCAGTACTTC. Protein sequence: CASSFRQALAKNIQYF.

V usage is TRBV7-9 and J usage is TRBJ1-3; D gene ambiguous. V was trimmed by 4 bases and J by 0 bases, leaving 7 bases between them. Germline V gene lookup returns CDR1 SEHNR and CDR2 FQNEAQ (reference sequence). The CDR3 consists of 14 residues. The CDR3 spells CASSSGSSGNTIYF. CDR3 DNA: TGTGCCAGCAGCTCGGGCAGCTCTGGAAACACCATATATTTT.

CDR3: CASSFGQGHEQFF. DNA of the CDR3: TGTGCCAGCAGCTTCGGCCAAGGTCATGAGCAGTTCTTC. J is TRBJ2-1 and V is TRBV7-2; no definite D call. CDR1 and CDR2 from the germline V gene are SGHTA and FQGNSA. With 3 bases removed from V and 8 bases from J, the gap between germline ends came to 11 bases. This CDR3 comprises 13 residues.

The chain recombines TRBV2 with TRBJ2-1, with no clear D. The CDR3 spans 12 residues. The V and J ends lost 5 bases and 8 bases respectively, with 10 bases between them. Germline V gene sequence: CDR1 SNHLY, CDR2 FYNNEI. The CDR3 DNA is TGTGCCAGCAGTCCGGAAAGGTATGAGCAGTTCTTC. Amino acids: CASSPERYEQFF.

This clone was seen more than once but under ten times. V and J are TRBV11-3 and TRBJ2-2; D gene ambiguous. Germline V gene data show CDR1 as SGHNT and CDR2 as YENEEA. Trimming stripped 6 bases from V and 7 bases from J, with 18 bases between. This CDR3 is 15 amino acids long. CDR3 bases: TGTGCCAGCAGATCCGCCACAGCCGGACGCGGGGAGCTGTTTTTT. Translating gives CASRSATAGRGELFF. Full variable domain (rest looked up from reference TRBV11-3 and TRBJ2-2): EAGVVQSPRYKIIEKKQPVAFWCNPISGHNTLYWYLQNLGQGPELLIRYENEEAVDDSQLPKDRFSAERLKGVDSTLKIQPAELGDSAVYLCASRSATAGRGELFFGEGSRLTVL.

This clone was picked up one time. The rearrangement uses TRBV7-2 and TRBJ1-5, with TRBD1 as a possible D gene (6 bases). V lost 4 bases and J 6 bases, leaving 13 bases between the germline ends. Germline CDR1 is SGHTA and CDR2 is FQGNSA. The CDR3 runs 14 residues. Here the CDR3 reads CASSSTGLGQPQHF. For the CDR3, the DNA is TGTGCCAGCAGCTCCACAGGGCTAGGTCAGCCCCAGCATTTT.